The 20 T cell receptor beta chains listed next were all sequenced from one sample in a study of T cells in Graves' hyperthyroidism and ophthalmopathy. Amplification yielded TCR beta CDR3 regions, with RNA transcripts as the source. An initial round of RT-PCR targeting the TCR CDR3 relied on the HTBI primer set. TCRdb reanalysed the multiplex PCR reads using MiXCR and keeps one entry per CDR3 protein. Among just under 750,000 distinct CDR3 sequences listed, under 45% were seen once. Specimen: blood. The origin of the receptors is a woman between 35 and 50 years old with Graves' hyperthyroidism.

There are many counts of this clonotype. The chain links TRBV24-1 to TRBJ1-2, with TRBD1 matching 7 bases. CDR3 length: 15 residues. Germline CDR1 KGHDR, CDR2 SFDVKD. The V gene end was trimmed by 3 bases and the J gene end by 3 bases; junction bases not matched to a gene: 6. As DNA, the CDR3 is TGTGCCACCAGTGATGGAGGCGACAGGGACTATGGCTACACCTTC. Its translation is CATSDGGDRDYGYTF.

A note on this clonotype: This may stem from a read error, because a much larger clone lies one nucleotide away. The V gene is TRBV29-1, the J gene TRBJ1-2; possible D gene TRBD1, 6 bases. The V gene's germline CDR1 is SQVTM and CDR2 ANQGSEA. The CDR3 is 14 residues long. The CDR3 is CSVPRKGGHYGYIF. For the CDR3, the DNA is TGCAGCGTCCCCAGGAAAGGGGGTCACTATGGCTACATCTTC.

CDR3 nucleotide sequence: TGTGCCAGCAGCGTAGAAGCCTCGAACACCGGGGAGCTGTTTTTT. It translates to CASSVEASNTGELFF. The chain links TRBV10-3 to TRBJ2-2; D is undetermined. Trimming cost V 10 bases and J 0 bases, with 15 bases left between them. Germline values: CDR1 ENHRY, CDR2 SYGVKD. This CDR3 region has 15 residues.

Of note for this clonotype: One base away lies a much larger clone, so this may be a sequencing read error. The chain links TRBV2 to TRBJ1-1, with D unresolved. This CDR3 spans 11 amino acids. Germline CDR1 and CDR2: SNHLY and FYNNEI. The DNA of the CDR3 is TGTGCCGGCAGTGAATATGGAGAAGCTTTCTTT. Its translation is CAGSEYGEAFF.

About this clonotype itself: Given a much more abundant clone one base away, this may be a read error. V and J are TRBV10-3 and TRBJ1-1; 7 bases are a match to TRBD1. V was clipped by 10 bases and J by 0 bases; unmatched bases: 11. Germline CDR1 and CDR2: ENHRY and SYGVKD. The CDR3 is made up of 15 amino acids. CDR3 DNA sequence: TGTGCCACCGAGGAGCAGGGGGGGATGAACACTGAAGCTTTCTTT. Protein product: CATEEQGGMNTEAFF.

This clonotype came up once. This chain connects TRBV7-3 to TRBJ2-7; either TRBD1 or TRBD2 may fit D (6 bases each). Germline assignment: CDR1 SGHTA and CDR2 FQGTGA. The CDR3 runs to 16 residues. The V gene lost 2 bases and the J gene lost 5 bases, with 19 bases spanning the gap. The CDR3 nucleotides are TGTGCCAGCAGCTTAGATGCACAAAAGGGGGGACACGAGCAGTACTTC. Translated, it gives CASSLDAQKGGHEQYF.

In this sample, this clonotype turned up many times. The chain carries TRBV7-9 and TRBJ2-7; tentative D call: TRBD2 (5 bases). The CDR3 runs to 15 residues. Germline CDR1 is SEHNR and CDR2 is FQNEAQ (reference sequence). Trimming removed 0 bases at V and 3 bases at J, with 12 bases between. The CDR3 region is CASSLAPLAIYEQYF. Written as DNA, the CDR3 is TGTGCCAGCAGCTTAGCGCCCCTAGCTATCTACGAGCAGTACTTC.

The V gene is TRBV29-1, the J gene TRBJ1-3, with D hard to call. Germline CDR1 is SQVTM and CDR2 is ANQGSEA. The V and J ends lost 3 bases and 4 bases respectively, with 16 bases between them. CDR3 size: 15 residues. DNA of the CDR3: TGCAGCGTTGACTCGGGCAGAATGGGGGGAAACACCATATATTTT. It encodes CSVDSGRMGGNTIYF. The full variable domain, completed using reference TRBV29-1 and TRBJ1-3, is SAVISQKPSRDICQRGTSLTIQCQVDSQVTMMFWYRQQPGQSLTLIATANQGSEATYESGFVIDKFPISRPNLTFSTLTVSNMSPEDSSIYLCSVDSGRMGGNTIYFGEGSWLTVV.

This clonotype turned up a few times. V and J are TRBV15 and TRBJ2-3, with 7 bases lining up with TRBD2. The CDR3 totals 17 residues. V shed 5 bases, J shed 2 bases, and the junction held 13 bases outside the gene matches. Germline V CDR1 and CDR2: LNHNV, YYDKDF (reference sequence). The CDR3: CATSRSRAGALTDTQYF. In DNA form, the CDR3 reads TGTGCCACCAGCCGCAGCAGGGCGGGAGCGCTCACAGATACGCAGTATTTT.

Comment on this clonotype: Sequence at one end of the junction differs from germline and may be a read error. V and J are TRBV10-3 and TRBJ1-3; D is ambiguous. Germline V gives CDR1 ENHRY, CDR2 SYGVKD. This CDR3 has 15 residues. In DNA, the CDR3 is TGTGCCAGCACTTCAAGGCTTTCCTCTGGAAACACCATGTATTTT. Its protein is CASTSRLSSGNTMYF.

The chain carries TRBV29-1 and TRBJ2-7; D gene unclear. The assigned J gene may be wrong: the sequence end matches TRBJ2-1 better. CDR1 is SQVTM and CDR2 is ANQGSEA in the germline V gene. The CDR3 is 13 amino acids. In DNA form, the CDR3 reads TGCAGCGTTTGGCTCCGGCTGCACAATGAGCAGTTCTTC. Residues: CSVWLRLHNEQFF.

This chain links TRBV29-1 with TRBJ2-7; 8 bases are shared with TRBD1. The CDR3 totals 13 residues. Germline CDR1 SQVTM, CDR2 ANQGSEA. The V segment lost 6 bases and the J segment 0 bases; nucleotides outside the gene matches: 4. DNA for the CDR3: TGCAGCGTCCGGGACAGGCACTCCTACGAGCAGTACTTC. This encodes CSVRDRHSYEQYF.

The V gene is TRBV9, the J gene TRBJ2-7; 8 bases are shared with TRBD2. Germline values: CDR1 SGDLS, CDR2 YYNGEE. With V trimmed by 5 bases and J by 6 bases, 7 bases remained unmatched. There are 13 residues in the CDR3. CDR3 loop: CASRQDREGEQYF. As DNA, the CDR3 is TGTGCCAGCAGGCAAGACCGGGAGGGCGAGCAGTACTTC.

The CDR3 bases are TGTGCCAGCAGCTCTCGGACTAGCGGGAGCTTCGGCGAGCAGTACTTC. This sequence encodes CASSSRTSGSFGEQYF. The chain couples TRBV7-6 to TRBJ2-7; 13 nucleotides agree with TRBD2. J gave up 6 bases and V 4 bases, and 9 bases lay outside the gene matches. CDR1 and CDR2 from the germline V gene are SGHVS and FNYEAQ. The CDR3 runs 16 residues.

Points on this clonotype: One junction end disagrees with the germline gene, perhaps due to a read error. The rearrangement links TRBV10-3 to TRBJ1-2; 7 nucleotides line up with TRBD1. Germline V lookup: CDR1 ENHRY, CDR2 SYGVKD. The CDR3 covers 15 residues. The chain's CDR3 is CASSYDRDGGRGYTF. In DNA form, the CDR3 reads TGTGCCAGCAGTTACGACAGGGACGGGGGTCGAGGCTACACCTTC.

This chain links TRBV12-3 or TRBV12-4 with TRBJ1-2, with 9 bases matching TRBD1. The ends lost 1 base at V and 5 bases at J; junction bases unmatched: 8. This CDR3 spans 16 amino acids. The CDR3 spells CASSLVVGQGKYGYTF. The CDR3 DNA sequence: TGTGCCAGCAGTTTAGTAGTGGGACAGGGAAAATATGGCTACACCTTC.

This clonotype was seen more than once but under ten times. This sequence joins TRBV6-2 or TRBV6-3 and TRBJ1-5, with a possible D match to TRBD1 (5 bases). The CDR3 is 16 residues long. Germline CDR1 and CDR2: MNHEY and SVGEGT. The germline V and J ends were trimmed by 6 bases and 0 bases, with 15 bases remaining between them. The DNA of the CDR3 is TGTGCCAGCAGACTCAGCGGGACGGCTAGCAATCAGCCCCAGCATTTT. Protein product: CASRLSGTASNQPQHF.

This chain links TRBV7-2 with TRBJ2-3; the D is unclear. V was cut by 5 bases and J by 4 bases, with 13 bases left in between. The CDR3 covers 14 residues. Germline V gives CDR1 SGHTA, CDR2 FQGNSA. The CDR3 DNA sequence: TGTGCCAGCAGCCATGGAAGTATAGCAGATACGCAGTATTTT. It translates to CASSHGSIADTQYF.

This clonotype was recorded a few times. The J gene is TRBJ1-6, the V gene TRBV6-5, with a possible D match to TRBD1 (6 bases). The length of the CDR3 is 15 residues. Trimming left V 6 bases short and J 5 bases short, with 14 bases between. Germline V gene data show CDR1 as MNHEY and CDR2 as SVGAGI. The CDR3 sequence is CASSWGTRDNSPLHF. Written as DNA, the CDR3 is TGTGCCAGCAGCTGGGGGACACGCGATAATTCACCCCTCCACTTT.

The V gene is TRBV3-1, the J gene TRBJ2-5; 9 bases fit TRBD1. V gave up 11 bases and J gave up 0 bases; unmatched junction bases: 10. The CDR3 has 15 amino acids. Per the germline V gene, CDR1 is LGHDT and CDR2 is YNNKEL (reference sequence). CDR3 sequence: CAVLRGQGNQETQYF. The CDR3 coding sequence is TGTGCCGTCCTCAGAGGACAGGGGAACCAAGAGACCCAGTACTTC.